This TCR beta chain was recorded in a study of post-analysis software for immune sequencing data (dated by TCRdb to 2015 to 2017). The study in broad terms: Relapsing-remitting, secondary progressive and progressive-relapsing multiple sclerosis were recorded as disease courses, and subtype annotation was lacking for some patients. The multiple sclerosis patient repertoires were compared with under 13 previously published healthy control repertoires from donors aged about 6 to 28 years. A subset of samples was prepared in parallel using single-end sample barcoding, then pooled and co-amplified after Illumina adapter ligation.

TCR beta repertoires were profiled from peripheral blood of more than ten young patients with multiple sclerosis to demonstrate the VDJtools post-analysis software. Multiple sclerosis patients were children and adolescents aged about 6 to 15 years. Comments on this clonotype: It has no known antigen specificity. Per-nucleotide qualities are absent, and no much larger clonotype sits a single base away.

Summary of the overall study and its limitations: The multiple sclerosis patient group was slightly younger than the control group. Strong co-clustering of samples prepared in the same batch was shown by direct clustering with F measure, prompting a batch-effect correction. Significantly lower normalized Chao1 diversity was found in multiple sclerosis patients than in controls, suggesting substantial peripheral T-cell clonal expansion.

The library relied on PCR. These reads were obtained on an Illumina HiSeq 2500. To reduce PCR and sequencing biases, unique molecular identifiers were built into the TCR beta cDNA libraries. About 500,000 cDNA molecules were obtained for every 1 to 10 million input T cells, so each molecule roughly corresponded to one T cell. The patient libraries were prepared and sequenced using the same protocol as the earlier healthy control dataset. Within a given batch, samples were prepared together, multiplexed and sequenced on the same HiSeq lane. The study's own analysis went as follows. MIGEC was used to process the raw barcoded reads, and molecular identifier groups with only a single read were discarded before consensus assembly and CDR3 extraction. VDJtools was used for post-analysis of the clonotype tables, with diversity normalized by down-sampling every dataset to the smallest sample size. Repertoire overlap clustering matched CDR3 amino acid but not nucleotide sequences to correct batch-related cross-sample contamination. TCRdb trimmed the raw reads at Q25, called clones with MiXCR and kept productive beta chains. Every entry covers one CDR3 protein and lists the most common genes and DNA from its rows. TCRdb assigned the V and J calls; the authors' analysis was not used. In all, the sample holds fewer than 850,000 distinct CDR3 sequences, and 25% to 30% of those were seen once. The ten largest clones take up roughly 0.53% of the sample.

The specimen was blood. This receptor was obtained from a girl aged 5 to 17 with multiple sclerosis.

The DNA sequence is given as TGCGCCAGCAGCTCCGGACAGGGAATGGACGGGGAGCTGTTTTTT. This codes for CASSSGQGMDGELFF. This chain joins TRBV5-1 to TRBJ2-2; 8 junctional bases match TRBD1. There are 15 amino acids in the CDR3, from cysteine to phenylalanine inclusive. Just the 45-base CDR3 DNA is kept, in frame starting at base 1. CDR1 and CDR2 are drawn from the germline V gene: SGHRS, YFSETQ. V lost 3 bases and J lost 7 bases, and the count of bases not matched to a germline gene is 8.